A single sample gave rise to the 32 T cell receptor beta chains below, sequenced in a study of T cell responses to AZD1222 COVID-19 vaccine. Profiling relied on immunoSEQ multiplex PCR, and the TCRdb table lists in-frame clones only, not all of them. The sample consists of approximately 120,000 clones, roughly 85% of them appearing once. Sequenced material: peripheral blood, taken 28 days after the second AZD1222 dose. These receptors were obtained from an adult who received the AZD1222 COVID-19 vaccine.

The V call is TRBV30, the J call TRBJ2-7, with D uncertain. The CDR3 covers 16 residues. V lost 1 base and J lost 0, with 16 bases in between. Germline loops: CDR1 GTSNPN, CDR2 SVGIG (reference sequence). The CDR3 DNA is TGTGCCTGGAGTGCCCTTTCCGGTGGGTCCTCCTACGAGCAGTACTTC. Its protein is CAWSALSGGSSYEQYF.

This clone was detected once. The DNA for the CDR3 is TGTGCCACCAGACCGGGACACCAAAATGAGCAGTTCTTC. Translation gives CATRPGHQNEQFF. The chain couples TRBV24-1 to TRBJ2-1; D possibly corresponds to TRBD1 (6 bases). The ends were cut back, 7 bases at V and 7 bases at J, with 13 bases in the middle. The CDR3 has 13 amino acids. CDR1 and CDR2 (germline): KGHDR, SFDVKD.

This chain uses TRBV19 with TRBJ1-1; D ambiguous. V lost 5 bases to trimming and J lost 3 bases, with 13 bases between them. Germline CDR1 and CDR2: LNHDA and SQIVND (reference sequence). The CDR3 has 14 amino acids. CDR3 region: CASSGYDGDTEAFF. The CDR3 region has the DNA TGTGCCAGTAGTGGCTATGACGGGGACACTGAAGCTTTCTTT. The full variable domain, in which reference TRBV19 and TRBJ1-1 provide the parts outside the CDR3, is DGGITQSPKYLFRKEGQNVTLSCEQNLNHDAMYWYRQDPGQGLRLIYYSQIVNDFQKGDIAEGYSVSREKKESFPLTVTSAQKNPTAFYLCASSGYDGDTEAFFGQGTRLTVV.

The V and J genes are TRBV15 and TRBJ2-7, with 7 bases identical to TRBD2. The CDR3 spans 15 residues. The V and J ends lost 0 bases and 2 bases, in that order; junction bases with no gene match: 4. Germline CDR1 and CDR2: LNHNV and YYDKDF (reference sequence). Here the CDR3 reads CATSREGLSTYEQYF. The DNA for the CDR3 is TGTGCCACCAGCAGAGAGGGACTATCGACCTACGAGCAGTACTTC.

CDR3 amino acids: CASRFPGGRDEQYF. CDR3 DNA sequence: TGTGCCAGCAGGTTCCCGGGAGGACGGGACGAGCAGTACTTC. The V and J genes are TRBV28 and TRBJ2-7, with 7 bases fitting TRBD2. Germline CDR1 MDHEN, CDR2 SYDVKM. The trim removed 6 bases at V and 5 bases at J, leaving 10 bases unmatched. This CDR3 has 14 residues.

This clone occurred once. V is TRBV7-2 and J is TRBJ1-4; D call uncertain. Trimming pared 5 bases from V and 8 bases from J, leaving 12 bases between. Germline-derived CDR1 and CDR2 are SGHTA and FQGNSA. The CDR3 loop spans 13 amino acids. The CDR3: CASSGSIGEKLFF. The CDR3 DNA reads TGTGCCAGCAGCGGAAGTATCGGGGAAAAACTGTTTTTT. Filled out from reference TRBV7-2 and TRBJ1-4, the complete variable domain reads GAGVSQSPSNKVTEKGKDVELRCDPISGHTALYWYRQSLGQGLEFLIYFQGNSAPDKSGLPSDRFSAERTGGSVSTLTIQRTQQEDSAVYLCASSGSIGEKLFFGSGTQLSVL.

CDR3 in DNA: TGTGCCACCAGGGCTGGGGACAGGACCTATGGCTACACCTTC. Translating gives CATRAGDRTYGYTF. The chain employs TRBV24-1 and TRBJ1-2; 8 bases match TRBD1. After removal of 7 bases from V and 4 bases from J, the junction contained 7 bases not matched to a gene. Germline V gives CDR1 KGHDR, CDR2 SFDVKD. This CDR3 spans 14 amino acids.

The chain carries TRBV5-1 and TRBJ1-4; weak D call: TRBD1 (6 bases). V dropped 2 bases and J dropped 0 bases, with 8 bases sitting between them. CDR1 SGHRS and CDR2 YFSETQ come from the germline V gene. CDR3 length: 15 residues. The CDR3 loop is CASSFGQSTNEKLFF. The CDR3 DNA is TGCGCCAGCAGCTTCGGACAGTCAACTAATGAAAAACTGTTTTTT. The whole variable domain, remainder taken from reference TRBV5-1 and TRBJ1-4, is KAGVTQTPRYLIKTRGQQVTLSCSPISGHRSVSWYQQTPGQGLQFLFEYFSETQRNKGNFPGRFSGRQFSNSRSEMNVSTLELGDSALYLCASSFGQSTNEKLFFGSGTQLSVL.

The chain carries TRBV27 and TRBJ2-4; D not certain. Trimming pared 4 bases from V and 2 bases from J, leaving 12 bases between. There are 15 residues in the CDR3. Germline V CDR1 and CDR2: MNHEY, SMNVEV (reference sequence). CDR3: CASSSLGLTKNIQYF. CDR3 nucleotides: TGTGCCAGCAGTTCCCTCGGCCTGACCAAAAACATTCAGTACTTC.

This clone was seen only once. The chain links TRBV5-8 to TRBJ1-4, with D tentatively TRBD1 (5 bases). The V end lost 0 bases, the J end lost 4 bases, and 7 bases lay between the germline ends. CDR1 SGHTS and CDR2 YDEGEE come from the germline V gene. The CDR3 length is 14 residues. As DNA, the CDR3 is TGTGCCAGCAGCTTGGGGGACCTTAATGAAAAACTGTTTTTT. Translation gives CASSLGDLNEKLFF.

J is TRBJ1-6 and V is TRBV6-1; a weak D match, TRBD1 (5 bases). V was pared by 0 bases and J by 10 bases, with 13 bases between. The V gene's germline CDR1 is MNHNS and CDR2 SASEGT. The CDR3 sequence is 15 residues long. The CDR3 nucleotides are TGTGCCAGCAGTGAAGCCGGCAGGGAGTCGTCACCCCTCCACTTT. Protein product: CASSEAGRESSPLHF.

This clone has only one observation. This chain connects TRBV5-4 to TRBJ1-2, with D hard to call. CDR3 length equals 14 residues. The germline gives CDR1 SGHNT, CDR2 YYREEE (reference sequence). V lost 4 bases to trimming and J lost 8 bases, with 18 bases between them. The CDR3, as DNA: TGTGCCAGCAGCCCTCAAAATTCCCCCCGGGGCTACACCTTC. Amino acid sequence: CASSPQNSPRGYTF.

The V call is TRBV11-1, the J call TRBJ1-5; D may be TRBD1 (6 bases). Trimming stripped 5 bases from V and 6 bases from J, with 14 bases between. CDR3 length: 14 residues. The germline V gene has CDR1 SGHAT and CDR2 FQDESV (reference sequence). The CDR3 DNA follows: TGTGCCAGCAGCCCAACAGGGATGGGTCAGCCCCAGCATTTT. Its protein is CASSPTGMGQPQHF.

The V gene is TRBV5-6, the J gene TRBJ2-2; 7 bases agree with TRBD1. The V gene end was trimmed by 4 bases and the J gene end by 6 bases; junction bases not matched to a gene: 9. The CDR3 is 15 residues long. Germline-derived CDR1 and CDR2 are SGHDT and YYEEEE. CDR3 amino acids: CASSRNGQVPGELFF. CDR3 DNA: TGTGCCAGCAGCCGAAACGGACAGGTCCCCGGGGAGCTGTTTTTT.

This rearrangement joins TRBV5-1 to TRBJ1-1, with D hard to call. V dropped 3 bases and J dropped 0 bases, with 6 bases sitting between them. Germline-derived CDR1 and CDR2 are SGHRS and YFSETQ. The CDR3 loop spans 13 amino acids. The CDR3 nucleotides are TGCGCCAGCAGCTCACAGCTGAACACTGAAGCTTTCTTT. This sequence encodes CASSSQLNTEAFF.

The chain carries TRBV7-9 and TRBJ2-3; possible D gene TRBD1, 8 bases. The V gene lost 6 bases and the J gene lost 5 bases, with 27 bases spanning the gap. The germline V gene encodes CDR1 SEHNR and CDR2 FQNEAQ (reference sequence). The CDR3 is 18 amino acids. CDR3 residues: CASRMTGAERGRRDTQYF. CDR3 sequence (DNA): TGTGCCAGCAGGATGACAGGGGCCGAGCGGGGTCGACGAGATACGCAGTATTTT.

This clone showed up just a few times. This chain links TRBV4-1 with TRBJ2-7, with a weak D call TRBD2 (5 bases). Trimming removed 3 bases at V and 3 bases at J, with 15 bases between. CDR3 length: 15 amino acids. From germline, CDR1 is MGHRA and CDR2 YSYEKL. The CDR3 region is CASSQVHDGGYEQYF. DNA of the CDR3: TGCGCCAGCAGCCAGGTCCACGACGGAGGCTACGAGCAGTACTTC.

This clone showed up just a few times. This chain links TRBV30 with TRBJ2-3; maybe TRBD2 (7 bases). Trimming stripped 5 bases from V and 1 base from J, with 10 bases between. CDR1 and CDR2 (germline): GTSNPN, SVGIG (reference sequence). This CDR3 spans 13 amino acids. CDR3 sequence: CAWEGGGTDTQYF. CDR3 DNA sequence: TGTGCCTGGGAGGGGGGGGGCACAGATACGCAGTATTTT.

This clone was observed a handful of times. The rearrangement joins TRBV6-2 or TRBV6-3 to TRBJ1-6; D possibly corresponds to TRBD1 (6 bases). The CDR3 runs to 15 residues. V gave up 5 bases and J gave up 10 bases, with 18 bases separating them. CDR1 is MNHEY, CDR2 SVGEGT, per germline. The CDR3 nucleotides are TGTGCCAGCAGTCCGATTCACGGGGGCGAATCACCCCTCCACTTT. Encoded protein: CASSPIHGGESPLHF.

V usage is TRBV5-6 and J usage is TRBJ1-4; no clear D. This CDR3 is built from 16 residues. V was pared by 0 bases and J by 3 bases, with 12 bases between. Germline values: CDR1 SGHDT, CDR2 YYEEEE. The CDR3 bases are TGTGCCAGCAGCTTGGAGGGCCTCGGGGCTAATGAAAAACTGTTTTTT. Amino acids: CASSLEGLGANEKLFF.

The V gene is TRBV15, the J gene TRBJ1-1, with D perhaps matching TRBD1 (5 bases). The V and J ends lost 5 bases and 2 bases respectively, with 15 bases between them. Germline values: CDR1 LNHNV, CDR2 YYDKDF (reference sequence). This CDR3 is 15 amino acids long. This CDR3 reads CATSPRRGVNTEAFF. The DNA for the CDR3 is TGTGCCACCAGCCCCCGTCGGGGGGTAAACACTGAAGCTTTCTTT.

The V and J genes are TRBV5-5 and TRBJ2-6; D not resolved. V lost 7 bases and J 0 bases, leaving 8 bases between the germline ends. Germline CDR1 reads SGHKS; CDR2 reads YYEKEE (reference sequence). The CDR3 is 14 amino acids. The CDR3 DNA reads TGTGCCAGCGTTTCTTCCTCTGGGGCCAACGTCCTGACTTTC. Amino acids: CASVSSSGANVLTF.

The gene calls are TRBV5-1 and TRBJ2-3, with 8 bases that match TRBD1. Per germline, CDR1 SGHRS and CDR2 YFSETQ. This CDR3 has 15 residues. After removal of 4 bases from V and 1 base from J, the junction contained 5 bases not matched to a gene. CDR3 nucleotide sequence: TGCGCCAGCAGCCCCGGACAGGGTGGCACAGATACGCAGTATTTT. Translating it yields CASSPGQGGTDTQYF.

V usage is TRBV5-4 and J usage is TRBJ1-5; D is ambiguous. Trimming shortened V by 4 bases and J by 4 bases, and 15 bases separated the two germline ends. The V gene's germline CDR1 is SGHNT and CDR2 YYREEE (reference sequence). There are 15 residues in the CDR3. The DNA for the CDR3 is TGTGCCAGCAGCGCCGGGGTAGGAGGTAATCAGCCCCAGCATTTT. Amino acids: CASSAGVGGNQPQHF.

The chain combines TRBV28 with TRBJ2-5, with 11 nucleotides matching TRBD2. Germline V gene sequence: CDR1 MDHEN, CDR2 SYDVKM. This CDR3 region has 15 residues. With 5 bases clipped from V and 2 bases from J, the junction kept 4 bases outside the gene matches. The CDR3 sequence is CASSIIAGGQETQYF. In nucleotides, the CDR3 is TGTGCCAGCAGTATAATAGCGGGGGGGCAAGAGACCCAGTACTTC.

V gene TRBV18 combines with J gene TRBJ2-7; TRBD1 might be the D (6 bases). V was cut by 1 base and J by 1 base, with 11 bases left in between. The CDR3 spans 15 residues. The V gene's germline CDR1 is KGHSH and CDR2 LQKENI. CDR3 protein: CASSPRQVVSYEQYF. Written as DNA, the CDR3 is TGTGCCAGCTCACCACGACAGGTCGTTTCCTACGAGCAGTACTTC.

The rearrangement uses TRBV10-3 and TRBJ2-3; 7 bases are a match to TRBD1. Trimming cost V 3 bases and J 3 bases; bases outside gene matches: 6. The CDR3 has 15 residues. The germline gives CDR1 ENHRY, CDR2 SYGVKD. Here the CDR3 DNA reads TGTGCCATCAGTGACCCGGGACAGACTACAGATACGCAGTATTTT. Encoded protein: CAISDPGQTTDTQYF.

The rearrangement uses TRBV19 and TRBJ2-7, with no clear D. Trimming removed 4 bases at V and 5 bases at J, with 12 bases between. The CDR3 extends over 13 amino acids. CDR1 and CDR2 (germline): LNHDA, SQIVND (reference sequence). CDR3 sequence: CASSRLRSDEQYF. As DNA, the CDR3 is TGTGCCAGTAGTAGGCTCAGGTCGGACGAGCAGTACTTC.

The chain recombines TRBV28 with TRBJ2-3; 12 bases agree with TRBD2. V shed 6 bases and J 6 bases; nucleotides not matched to a gene: 13. Germline loops: CDR1 MDHEN, CDR2 SYDVKM. This CDR3 is built from 17 residues. The CDR3 region has the DNA TGTGCCAGCAGCCCTCGACTAGCGGGGGCCCTAGAGGATACGCAGTATTTT. This gives the protein CASSPRLAGALEDTQYF.

J is TRBJ1-2 and V is TRBV6-6; possibly TRBD1 for D (5 bases). Germline CDR1 is MNHNY and CDR2 is SVGAGI (reference sequence). The ends were cut back, 8 bases at V and 3 bases at J, with 16 bases in the middle. The CDR3 totals 14 residues. CDR3 loop: CASGSFWDDYGYTF. CDR3 sequence (DNA): TGTGCCAGCGGAAGCTTTTGGGACGACTATGGCTACACCTTC.

This chain connects TRBV6-4 to TRBJ1-2, with D possibly being TRBD1 (5 bases). CDR3 length: 13 amino acids. V lost 6 bases, J lost 8 bases, and 16 bases lay in between. Germline V gene data show CDR1 as MRHNA and CDR2 as SNTAGT. CDR3 region: CASSRGPGLGYTF. CDR3 coding DNA: TGTGCCAGCAGCCGAGGTCCAGGGCTCGGCTACACCTTC.

The CDR3 here is CASTTTSGAYEQYF. CDR3 DNA sequence: TGTGCCAGCACCACGACTAGCGGGGCCTACGAGCAGTACTTC. The gene calls are TRBV28 and TRBJ2-7; TRBD2 aligns across 11 bases. This CDR3 has 14 amino acids. Per germline, CDR1 MDHEN and CDR2 SYDVKM. The ends lost 7 bases at V and 2 bases at J; junction bases unmatched: 4.